The 9 T cell receptor beta chains listed next were all sequenced from one sample in a study of CD8+ T cells in alopecia areata (dated by TCRdb to 2017 to 2018). Cells from pooled mouse cutaneous lymph nodes were stained for CD4, CD8alpha, NKG2D, NKG2ACE and other markers and then sorted on a BD Influx. The method behind the library was the immunoSEQ multiplex PCR assay. RNA was extracted from all samples and reverse transcribed into cDNA as template for TCR sequencing. TCRdb took this table from immuneACCESS and kept in-frame rearrangements with V and J called. Such tables lack part of the clones; where checked against another copy, unresolved V genes explain under half of the gap, and the rest is unexplained. The table shows 200,000 to 300,000 clones here, with no singletons. 1.2% of the sample belongs to the ten largest clones. The specimen was CD4+ T cells sorted from a lymph node. The receptors were gathered from a C3H/HeJ mouse with alopecia areata. This strain possesses the MHC haplotype H2-k.

This clone was counted a few times. Gene names follow the mouse nomenclature. The CDR3 is cut off 4 residues early in the read; its end comes from the germline J gene. The sample carries other DNA sequences with the same CDR3. V and J are TRBV13-3 and TRBJ2-2; 9 nucleotides match TRBD1. After removal of 2 bases from V and 3 bases from J, the junction contained 2 bases not matched to a gene. Germline CDR1 NNHDY, CDR2 SYVADS. There are 15 residues in the CDR3. CDR3 DNA (partial): TGTGCCAGCAGTGAACAGGGGGCGGACACCGGG. Protein product: CASSEQGADTG. The CDR3 reads in full as CASSEQGADTGQLYF. The full variable domain, in which reference TRBV13-3 and TRBJ2-2 provide the parts outside the CDR3, is EAAVTQSPRSKVAVTGGKVTLSCHQTNNHDYMYWYRQDTGHGLRLIHYSYVADSTEKGDIPDGYKASRPSQENFSLILELASLSQTAVYFCASSEQGADTGQLYFGEGSKLTVL.

Only a few counts were recorded for this clone. The gene names here belong to mouse. The read ends 4 residues before the CDR3 terminus; that terminus is restored from the germline J gene. V is TRBV13-2 and J is TRBJ2-1, with 8 bases that match TRBD1. Unmatched junction bases numbered 4, after V lost 5 bases and J lost 3 bases. Germline V gives CDR1 NNHNN, CDR2 SYGAGS (reference sequence). The CDR3 loop spans 14 amino acids. The CDR3 sequence is CASGTTGGYAEQFF. The CDR3 DNA, read in part, is TGTGCCAGCGGGACCACAGGGGGCTATGCT.

This clone was seen more than once but under ten times. Germline and genes: mouse. The CDR3 end falls 4 residues outside the read, so it is completed with the germline J gene. The chain carries TRBV3 and TRBJ1-1, with 7 bases aligning to TRBD1. This CDR3 contains 17 residues. CDR1 is SNHLY and CDR2 is FYNGKV in the germline V gene (reference sequence). J was trimmed by 0 bases and V by 5 bases; bases with no gene match: 12. CDR3: CASSHDREEGANTEVFF. CDR3 bases read: TGTGCCAGCAGCCACGACAGGGAGGAAGGTGCAAACACA. Looking up the rest from reference TRBV3 and TRBJ1-1 gives the full variable domain: GPKVLQIPSHQIIDMGQMVTLNCDPVSNHLYFYWYKQILGQQMEFLVNFYNGKVMEKSKLFKDQFSVERPDGSYFTLKIQPTALEDSAVYFCASSHDREEGANTEVFFGKGTRLTVV.

This clone was seen a few times. The gene symbols are mouse symbols. Read sequence stops 4 residues before the CDR3 end, and the germline J gene provides the missing end. The same CDR3 is also encoded by other DNA sequences in this sample. The rearrangement joins TRBV5 to TRBJ2-5, with no clear D. This CDR3 has 12 residues. Looked up from germline, CDR1 is LGHNA and CDR2 is YNLKQL (reference sequence). The chain's CDR3 is CASSQDGDTQYF. CDR3 DNA (partial): TGTGCCAGCAGCCAAGATGGTGAC.

To note about this clone: Gene names are mouse gene names. The read terminates 4 residues ahead of where the CDR3 ends, so the germline J gene completes it. This same CDR3 is encoded by further DNA sequences in the sample. The gene calls are TRBV13-1 and TRBJ2-3; TRBD2 agrees at 7 bases. From germline, CDR1 is NSHNY and CDR2 SYGAGN. The CDR3 runs to 14 residues. The V gene end was trimmed by 0 bases and the J gene end by 3 bases; junction bases not matched to a gene: 1. The CDR3 bases that were read are TGTGCCAGCAGTGATGGGGGGGGAGCAGAA. Translated, it gives CASSDGGGAE. The whole CDR3 protein reads CASSDGGGAETLYF.

There are a few counts of this clone. Mouse names are used for the genes. Read coverage stops 4 residues before the CDR3 terminus; the germline J gene supplies the remainder. The chain combines TRBV17 with TRBJ2-4; TRBD1 matches 7 bases. Germline V gives CDR1 MNHDT, CDR2 YYDKIL. This CDR3 comprises 16 residues. The CDR3: CASSRAPGQQKNTLYF. The sequenced part of the CDR3 DNA is TGTGCTAGCAGTAGAGCGCCGGGACAGCAAAAAAAC.

Comments on this clone: These gene names are mouse names. The CDR3 is cut off 4 residues early in the read; its end comes from the germline J gene. This sample also contains other DNA sequences that code for the same CDR3. J is TRBJ2-5 and V is TRBV1; 7 positions agree with TRBD2. The length of the CDR3 is 14 residues. From germline, CDR1 is NSQYPW and CDR2 LRSPGD (reference sequence). The CDR3 loop is CTCSADGGRDTQYF. The CDR3 DNA, read in part, is TGCACCTGCAGTGCAGATGGGGGGAGAGAC.

As concerns this clone: Gene names are mouse gene names. The sequenced fragment ends 4 residues before the CDR3 boundary, so the rest is inferred from the germline J gene. The rearrangement joins TRBV5 to TRBJ2-5; 9 bases are shared with TRBD1. The CDR3 sequence is 15 residues long. Per germline, CDR1 LGHNA and CDR2 YNLKQL (reference sequence). The CDR3 bases that were read are TGTGCCAGCAGCCAAGATCACAGGGGGCATGAC. Its protein product is CASSQDHRGHD. The CDR3 in full is CASSQDHRGHDTQYF.

There are a few counts of this clone. Mouse gene names apply. The read terminates 4 residues ahead of where the CDR3 ends, so the germline J gene completes it. The chain joins TRBV1 to TRBJ2-7, with D possibly matching TRBD2 (6 bases). V lost 0 bases, J lost 2 bases, and 8 bases lay in between. The CDR3 is 14 residues long. Germline CDR1 and CDR2: NSQYPW and LRSPGD (reference sequence). CDR3 DNA, as far as it was read: TGCACCTGCAGTGCAGAATCTGGGGCCTAT. Protein sequence: CTCSAESGAY. Given in full, the CDR3 is CTCSAESGAYEQYF. Drawing the rest from reference TRBV1 and TRBJ2-7, the complete variable domain is VTLLEQNPRWRLVPRGQAVNLRCILKNSQYPWMSWYQQDLQKQLQWLFTLRSPGDKEVKSLPGADYLATRVTDTELRLQVANMSQGRTLYCTCSAESGAYEQYFGPGTRLTVL.